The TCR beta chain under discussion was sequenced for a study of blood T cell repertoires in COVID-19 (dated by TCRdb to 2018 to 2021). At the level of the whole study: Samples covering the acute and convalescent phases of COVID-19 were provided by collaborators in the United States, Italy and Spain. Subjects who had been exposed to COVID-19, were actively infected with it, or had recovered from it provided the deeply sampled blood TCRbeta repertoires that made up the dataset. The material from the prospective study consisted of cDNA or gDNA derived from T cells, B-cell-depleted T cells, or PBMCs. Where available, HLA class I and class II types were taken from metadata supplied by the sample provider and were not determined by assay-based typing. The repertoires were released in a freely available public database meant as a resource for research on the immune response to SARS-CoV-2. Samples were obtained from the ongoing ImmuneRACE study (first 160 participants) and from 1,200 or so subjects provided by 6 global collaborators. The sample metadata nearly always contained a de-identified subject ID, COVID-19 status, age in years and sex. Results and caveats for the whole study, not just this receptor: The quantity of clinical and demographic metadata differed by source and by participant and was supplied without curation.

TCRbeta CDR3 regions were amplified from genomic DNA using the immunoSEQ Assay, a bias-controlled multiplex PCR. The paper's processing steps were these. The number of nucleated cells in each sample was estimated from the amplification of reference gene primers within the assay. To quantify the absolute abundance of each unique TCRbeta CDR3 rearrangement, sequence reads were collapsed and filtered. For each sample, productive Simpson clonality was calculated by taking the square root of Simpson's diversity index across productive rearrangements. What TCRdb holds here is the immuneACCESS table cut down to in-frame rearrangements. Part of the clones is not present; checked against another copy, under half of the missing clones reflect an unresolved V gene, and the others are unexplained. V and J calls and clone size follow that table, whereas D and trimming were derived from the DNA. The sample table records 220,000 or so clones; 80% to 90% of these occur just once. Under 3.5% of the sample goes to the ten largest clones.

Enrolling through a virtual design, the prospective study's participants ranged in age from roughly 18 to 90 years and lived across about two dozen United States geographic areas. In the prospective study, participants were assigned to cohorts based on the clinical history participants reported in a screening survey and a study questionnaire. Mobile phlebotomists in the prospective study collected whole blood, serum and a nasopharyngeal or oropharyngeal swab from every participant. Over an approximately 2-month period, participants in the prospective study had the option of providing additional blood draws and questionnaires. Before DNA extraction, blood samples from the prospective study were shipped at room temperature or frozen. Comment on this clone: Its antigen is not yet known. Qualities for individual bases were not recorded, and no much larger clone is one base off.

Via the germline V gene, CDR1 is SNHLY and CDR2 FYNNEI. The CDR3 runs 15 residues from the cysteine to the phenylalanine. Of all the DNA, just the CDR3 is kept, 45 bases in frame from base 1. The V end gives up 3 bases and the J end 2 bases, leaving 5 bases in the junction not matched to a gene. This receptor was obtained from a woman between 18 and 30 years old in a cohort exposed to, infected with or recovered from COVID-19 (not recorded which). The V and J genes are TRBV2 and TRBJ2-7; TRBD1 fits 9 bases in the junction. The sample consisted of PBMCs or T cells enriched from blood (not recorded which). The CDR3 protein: CASSEGTGRPYEQYF. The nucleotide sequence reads TGTGCCAGCAGTGAGGGGACAGGGAGACCCTACGAGCAGTACTTC.